This is a list of T cell receptor beta chains from one sample in a study of OX40 agonist ivuxolimab in advanced cancers. Data came from immunoSEQ multiplex PCR; TCRdb stores just in-frame clones and leaves some out. The sample holds 55,000 to 95,000 clones; about 86% are singletons and the top ten take 2.5% to 3%. Sequencing was performed on CD4+ or CD8+ T cells sorted from blood, taken in a trial of the OX40 agonist ivuxolimab. The receptors here all came from an adult with an advanced solid tumor such as melanoma, head and neck, liver or kidney cancer. The conserved cysteine and the conserved F or W are not part of the CDR3 here. Fields, in order: clone size, J gene, V gene, CDR3 protein. Clone size is stated in some rows and not others, as once, few, many or a class when expanded.

.	TRBJ1-5	TRBV2	ASSERGQPQH
.	TRBJ2-7	TRBV6-6	ASSEGSNEQY
.	TRBJ1-1	TRBV7-9	ASSILGGLNTEAF
.	TRBJ2-7	TRBV15	ATSTTSGRRSGAYEQY
.	TRBJ2-7	TRBV2	ASLSGTSGSFEQY
.	TRBJ2-4	TRBV28	ASSEWVDKNIQY
.	TRBJ1-1	TRBV10-3	AISEGQGGGSNTEAF
.	TRBJ1-2	TRBV6-5	ASSYQPTGSVDGYT
.	TRBJ1-1	TRBV5-1	ASSLLGQNTEAF
.	TRBJ2-2	TRBV6-1	ASTPRGPNTGELF
.	TRBJ2-1	TRBV19	ASSERRDSLNEQF
.	TRBJ2-2	TRBV2	ASRTVHTGELF
once	TRBJ1-5	TRBV18	ASSGKQGNSNQPQH
.	TRBJ1-5	TRBV4-1	ASSQDRFSNQPQH
.	TRBJ2-7	TRBV30	AWSTARQGYEQY
.	TRBJ2-7	TRBV10-3	AIRTGTVDEQY
.	TRBJ1-5	TRBV18	ASSPPSYSNQPQH
few	TRBJ1-1	TRBV5-1	ASSLDRPNTEAF
.	TRBJ2-7	TRBV7-8	ASSAGTGGSYEQY
.	TRBJ2-7	TRBV30	AWSGGVEGPYEQY
.	TRBJ1-4	TRBV2	ASSVQTGAMKRLF
.	TRBJ2-1	TRBV27	ASSSSGGSYNEQF
.	TRBJ2-7	TRBV11-3	ASSPYQGQRYEQY
.	TRBJ1-2	TRBV2	ASSVEDSYGYT
.	TRBJ1-2	TRBV21-1	ASSAPQGERGYT
once	TRBJ2-5	TRBV15	ATSRHQETQY
.	TRBJ2-3	TRBV19	ASSDRYGTDTQY
few	TRBJ1-4	TRBV19	ASRISSNEKLF
.	TRBJ1-5	TRBV28	AATSLKTGNNQPQH
once	TRBJ1-3	TRBV18	ASSPGQGSGNTIY
.	TRBJ1-1	TRBV19	ASSTGGQNTEAF
.	TRBJ2-7	TRBV7-8	ASSLSTSPPYEQY
.	TRBJ2-3	TRBV5-6	ASILGGMGDTQY
.	TRBJ2-1	TRBV7-2	ASSPGRDSGSYNEQF
.	TRBJ2-1	TRBV6-5	ASTLGSGGGEF
.	TRBJ1-2	TRBV27	ASSPRAITNYGYT
.	TRBJ2-7	TRBV6-1	ASTRTSGSSHEQY
.	TRBJ2-7	TRBV19	ASSRPGQGTYEQY